These 21 T cell receptor beta chains were all obtained from the same sample, sequenced in a study of OX40 agonist ivuxolimab in advanced cancers. Sequencing was performed with immunoSEQ multiplex PCR; in TCRdb, only in-frame clones are kept and a portion is missing. The table includes 55,000 to 65,000 clones, 80% to 90% detected once. The material was CD4+ or CD8+ T cells sorted from blood, obtained in a trial of the OX40 agonist ivuxolimab. The source of these receptors is an adult with an advanced solid tumor such as melanoma, head and neck, liver or kidney cancer.

This chain uses TRBV6-1 with TRBJ1-5; possibly TRBD1 for D (5 bases). The CDR3 contains 14 residues. Trimming left V 4 bases short and J 10 bases short, with 17 bases between. Per the germline V gene, CDR1 is MNHNS and CDR2 is SASEGT. As DNA, the CDR3 is TGTGCCAGCAGTGCATCGATAGGGGCAGAACCCCAGCATTTT. Protein sequence: CASSASIGAEPQHF.

This chain joins TRBV7-2 and TRBJ2-7; 8 positions agree with TRBD1. The CDR3 length is 14 residues. Germline V gives CDR1 SGHTA, CDR2 FQGNSA. V gave up 5 bases and J gave up 2 bases; unmatched junction bases: 5. The CDR3 DNA follows: TGTGCCAGCAGCCCCGGACAGGGAACCTACGAGCAGTACTTC. This codes for CASSPGQGTYEQYF.

This clone was found once. J is TRBJ1-2 and V is TRBV28; the match to TRBD1 covers 7 bases. The CDR3 loop spans 16 amino acids. Trimming removed 7 bases from V and 7 bases from J; junction bases left unmatched: 18. Germline-derived CDR1 and CDR2 are MDHEN and SYDVKM. The DNA of the CDR3 is TGTGCCAGCAAAAACAGGGGCCTTACTTCCTATCGTGGCTACACCTTC. Encoded protein: CASKNRGLTSYRGYTF.

The chain combines TRBV7-8 with TRBJ2-1; D not resolved. The CDR3 has 13 residues. V was trimmed by 0 bases and J by 4 bases, leaving 4 bases between them. Germline CDR1 and CDR2: SGHVS and FQNEAQ. The CDR3 region is CASSLAEYNEQFF. The CDR3 bases are TGTGCCAGCAGCTTAGCCGAATACAATGAGCAGTTCTTC.

In DNA form, the CDR3 reads TGTGCCAGCAGCTTAAGTTTTGGGAGGGCCAGAGAGACCCAGTACTTC. Its translation is CASSLSFGRARETQYF. J is TRBJ2-5 and V is TRBV11-2; TRBD2 agrees at 7 bases. This CDR3 has 16 amino acids. Trimming took 2 bases from V and 4 from J; bases not matched to a gene: 10. Germline V gives CDR1 SGHAT, CDR2 FQNNGV.

The rearrangement joins TRBV5-4 to TRBJ2-7; the match to TRBD2 covers 14 bases. Unmatched junction bases numbered 1, after V lost 3 bases and J lost 5 bases. The CDR3 loop spans 14 amino acids. The V gene's germline CDR1 is SGHNT and CDR2 YYREEE (reference sequence). The CDR3 region has the DNA TGTGCCAGCAGCTGGGGACTAGCGGGAGACGAGCAGTACTTC. Protein sequence: CASSWGLAGDEQYF.

V gene TRBV19 combines with J gene TRBJ1-2, with unresolved D. Trimming left V 7 bases short and J 2 bases short, with 17 bases between. This CDR3 spans 15 amino acids. Germline CDR1 and CDR2: LNHDA and SQIVND (reference sequence). The CDR3 reads CASNPTPPRNYGYTF. In DNA, the CDR3 is TGTGCCAGTAATCCCACACCCCCCCGCAACTATGGCTACACCTTC. Supplemented by reference TRBV19 and TRBJ1-2, the full variable domain reads DGGITQSPKYLFRKEGQNVTLSCEQNLNHDAMYWYRQDPGQGLRLIYYSQIVNDFQKGDIAEGYSVSREKKESFPLTVTSAQKNPTAFYLCASNPTPPRNYGYTFGSGTRLTVV.

The gene calls are TRBV9 and TRBJ1-2; D uncertain. The germline V gene has CDR1 SGDLS and CDR2 YYNGEE. This CDR3 contains 14 residues. V shed 3 bases and J shed 5 bases, with 14 bases lying between them. The CDR3 is CASSANIGSYGYTF. In nucleotides, the CDR3 is TGTGCCAGCAGCGCTAACATCGGGTCATATGGCTACACCTTC.

The genes are TRBV7-9 and TRBJ1-5, with a tentative D call TRBD1 (6 bases). The CDR3 extends over 14 amino acids. CDR1 SEHNR and CDR2 FQNEAQ come from the germline V gene (reference sequence). Trimming cost V 3 bases and J 8 bases, with 14 bases left between them. CDR3 protein: CASSFEDKGEPQHF. The CDR3 DNA follows: TGTGCCAGCAGCTTCGAGGACAAGGGGGAGCCCCAGCATTTT.

The genes are TRBV2 and TRBJ2-7; D possibly uses TRBD1 or TRBD2 (6 bases each). Trimming took off 6 bases at V and 8 bases at J, with 26 bases between the two ends. The CDR3 has 16 residues. CDR1 and CDR2 from the germline V gene are SNHLY and FYNNEI. CDR3 nucleotide sequence: TGTGCCAGCAGCAGCCCCGGGCCCGGGGGCAATCGCCAGCAGTACTTC. Translated: CASSSPGPGGNRQQYF.

J is TRBJ1-1 and V is TRBV29-1; D not certain. This CDR3 is built from 13 residues. Germline CDR1 reads SQVTM; CDR2 reads ANQGSEA. The V end was cut by 4 bases, the J end by 5 bases, with 14 bases between. CDR3 sequence reads: CSVVVAGWTEAFF. CDR3 nucleotide sequence: TGCAGCGTTGTGGTGGCAGGTTGGACTGAAGCTTTCTTT.

The chain is built from TRBV2 and TRBJ1-6, with D possibly being TRBD1 (6 bases). Germline V gives CDR1 SNHLY, CDR2 FYNNEI. The CDR3 spans 15 residues. Trimming shortened V by 6 bases and J by 8 bases, and 17 bases separated the two germline ends. This chain's CDR3 is CASRHRQATDSPLHF. The DNA of the CDR3 is TGTGCCAGCAGACATCGACAGGCGACAGATTCACCCCTCCACTTT.

This chain links TRBV19 with TRBJ2-7; the D gene is possibly TRBD1 (5 bases). The germline V gene has CDR1 LNHDA and CDR2 SQIVND (reference sequence). The V end was cut by 4 bases, the J end by 7 bases, with 14 bases between. The CDR3 covers 13 residues. CDR3 loop: CASSTDSLGEQYF. The DNA of the CDR3 is TGTGCCAGTAGTACCGACAGCCTGGGGGAGCAGTACTTC.

The chain joins TRBV18 to TRBJ1-5; D is unclear. The germline V gene encodes CDR1 KGHSH and CDR2 LQKENI. The CDR3 consists of 13 residues. V was cut by 9 bases and J by 4 bases, with 13 bases left in between. In DNA form, the CDR3 reads TGTGCCAGTTCCACCCAGGAGAATCAGCCCCAGCATTTT. Its translation is CASSTQENQPQHF. Using reference TRBV18 and TRBJ1-5 for the parts outside the CDR3, the full variable domain is NAGVMQNPRHLVRRRGQEARLRCSPMKGHSHVYWYRQLPEEGLKFMVYLQKENIIDESGMPKERFSAEFPKEGPSILRIQQVVRGDSAAYFCASSTQENQPQHFGDGTRLSIL.

The V call is TRBV5-1, the J call TRBJ1-3; D is uncertain. The CDR3 spans 13 residues. Trimming removed 1 base at V and 4 bases at J, with 6 bases between. Germline V lookup: CDR1 SGHRS, CDR2 YFSETQ. The CDR3 loop is CASSLLLGNTIYF. CDR3 nucleotides: TGCGCCAGCAGCTTGTTACTCGGAAACACCATATATTTT.

The chain employs TRBV18 and TRBJ2-7, with a possible D match to TRBD1 (5 bases). The V gene's germline CDR1 is KGHSH and CDR2 LQKENI. The CDR3 consists of 13 residues. V was pared by 5 bases and J by 4 bases, with 12 bases between. The CDR3 sequence is CASSSVTGYEQYF. The CDR3, as DNA: TGTGCCAGCTCATCCGTTACAGGATACGAGCAGTACTTC. The entire variable domain, with the rest obtained from reference TRBV18 and TRBJ2-7, is as follows: NAGVMQNPRHLVRRRGQEARLRCSPMKGHSHVYWYRQLPEEGLKFMVYLQKENIIDESGMPKERFSAEFPKEGPSILRIQQVVRGDSAAYFCASSSVTGYEQYFGPGTRLTVT.

The chain employs TRBV4-2 and TRBJ2-1, with TRBD2 matching over 8 bases. Trimming took 1 base from V and 0 from J; bases not matched to a gene: 2. Germline assignment: CDR1 LGHNA and CDR2 YNFKEQ. The CDR3 totals 16 residues. In DNA, the CDR3 is TGTGCCAGCAGCCAAGCGGGGGGGCGCTCCTACAATGAGCAGTTCTTC. Translation gives CASSQAGGRSYNEQFF.

The chain uses TRBV18 and TRBJ2-2, with 10 bases matching TRBD2. The CDR3 is made up of 18 amino acids. CDR1 is KGHSH, CDR2 LQKENI, per germline. The V segment lost 2 bases and the J segment 3 bases; nucleotides outside the gene matches: 9. CDR3 region: CASSPLLAGELDTGELFF. CDR3 DNA: TGTGCCAGCTCACCATTGCTAGCGGGAGAGCTGGACACCGGGGAGCTGTTTTTT.

V gene TRBV18 combines with J gene TRBJ2-7; the D is unclear. This CDR3 region has 15 residues. Trimming shortened V by 1 base and J by 2 bases, and 12 bases separated the two germline ends. CDR1 is KGHSH and CDR2 is LQKENI in the germline V gene. CDR3 region: CASSPLEARPYEQYF. Written as DNA, the CDR3 is TGTGCCAGCTCACCACTGGAAGCGCGTCCCTACGAGCAGTACTTC. Supplemented by reference TRBV18 and TRBJ2-7, the full variable domain reads NAGVMQNPRHLVRRRGQEARLRCSPMKGHSHVYWYRQLPEEGLKFMVYLQKENIIDESGMPKERFSAEFPKEGPSILRIQQVVRGDSAAYFCASSPLEARPYEQYFGPGTRLTVT.

V usage is TRBV10-1 and J usage is TRBJ2-7; possibly TRBD2 for D (6 bases). V was clipped by 0 bases and J by 5 bases, with 17 bases between them. This CDR3 is built from 16 residues. Germline CDR1 is WNHNN and CDR2 is SYGVQD (reference sequence). The CDR3 DNA is TGCGCCAGCAGTGAGTCTTTGGTGGAGGGGCCTGACGAGCAGTACTTC. Translation gives CASSESLVEGPDEQYF.

This chain joins TRBV19 and TRBJ2-2; the D is unclear. The V end was cut by 7 bases, the J end by 0 bases, with 6 bases between. Per the germline V gene, CDR1 is LNHDA and CDR2 is SQIVND (reference sequence). This CDR3 region has 13 residues. CDR3 nucleotide sequence: TGTGCCAGTAACACTGCGAACACCGGGGAGCTGTTTTTT. Residues: CASNTANTGELFF.